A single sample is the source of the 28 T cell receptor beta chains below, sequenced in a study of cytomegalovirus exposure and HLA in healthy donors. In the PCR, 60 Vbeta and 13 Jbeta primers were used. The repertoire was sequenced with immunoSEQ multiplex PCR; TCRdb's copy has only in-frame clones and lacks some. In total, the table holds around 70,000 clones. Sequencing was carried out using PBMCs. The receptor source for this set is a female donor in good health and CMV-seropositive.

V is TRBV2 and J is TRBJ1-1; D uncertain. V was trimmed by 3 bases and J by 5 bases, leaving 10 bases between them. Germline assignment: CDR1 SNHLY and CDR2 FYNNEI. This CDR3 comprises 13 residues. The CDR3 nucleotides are TGTGCCAGCAGTGAGAGGGAACGGACTGAAGCTTTCTTT. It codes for CASSERERTEAFF.

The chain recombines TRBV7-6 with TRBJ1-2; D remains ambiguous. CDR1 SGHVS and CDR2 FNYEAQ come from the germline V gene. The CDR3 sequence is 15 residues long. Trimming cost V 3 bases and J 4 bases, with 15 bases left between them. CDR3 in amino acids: CASSFDTAGFYGYTF. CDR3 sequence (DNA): TGTGCCAGCAGCTTCGACACGGCGGGGTTCTATGGCTACACCTTC.

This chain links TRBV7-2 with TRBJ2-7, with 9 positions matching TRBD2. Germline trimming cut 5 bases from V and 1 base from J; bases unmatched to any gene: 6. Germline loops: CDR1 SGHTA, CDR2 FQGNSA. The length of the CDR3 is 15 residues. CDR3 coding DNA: TGTGCCAGCAGCGGGAGCGGGAGGAAATCCTACGAGCAGTACTTC. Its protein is CASSGSGRKSYEQYF.

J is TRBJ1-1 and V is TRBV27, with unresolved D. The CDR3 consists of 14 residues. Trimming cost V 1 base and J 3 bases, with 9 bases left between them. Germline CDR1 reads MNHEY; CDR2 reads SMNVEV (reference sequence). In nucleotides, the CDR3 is TGTGCCAGCAGTTTATACGGGAGGGACACTGAAGCTTTCTTT. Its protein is CASSLYGRDTEAFF.

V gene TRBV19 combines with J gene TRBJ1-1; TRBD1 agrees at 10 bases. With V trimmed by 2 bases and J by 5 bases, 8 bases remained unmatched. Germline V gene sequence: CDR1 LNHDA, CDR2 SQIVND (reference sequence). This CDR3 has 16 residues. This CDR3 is CASSILPGTGATEAFF. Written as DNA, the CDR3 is TGTGCCAGTAGTATATTACCCGGGACAGGGGCAACTGAAGCTTTCTTT. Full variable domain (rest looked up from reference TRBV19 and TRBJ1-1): DGGITQSPKYLFRKEGQNVTLSCEQNLNHDAMYWYRQDPGQGLRLIYYSQIVNDFQKGDIAEGYSVSREKKESFPLTVTSAQKNPTAFYLCASSILPGTGATEAFFGQGTRLTVV.

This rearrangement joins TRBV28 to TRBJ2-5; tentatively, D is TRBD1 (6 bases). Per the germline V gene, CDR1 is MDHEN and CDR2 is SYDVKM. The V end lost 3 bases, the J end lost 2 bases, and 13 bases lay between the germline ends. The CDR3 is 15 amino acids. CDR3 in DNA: TGTGCCAGCAGTTTTCGTGGACAGCCTCAAGAGACCCAGTACTTC. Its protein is CASSFRGQPQETQYF.

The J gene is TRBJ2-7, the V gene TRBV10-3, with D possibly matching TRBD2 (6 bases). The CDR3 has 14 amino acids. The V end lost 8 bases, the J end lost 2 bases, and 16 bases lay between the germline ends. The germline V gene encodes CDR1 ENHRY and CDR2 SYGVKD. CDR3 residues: CAIANGGLAYEQYF. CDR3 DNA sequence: TGTGCCATCGCTAACGGGGGTCTCGCCTACGAGCAGTACTTC.

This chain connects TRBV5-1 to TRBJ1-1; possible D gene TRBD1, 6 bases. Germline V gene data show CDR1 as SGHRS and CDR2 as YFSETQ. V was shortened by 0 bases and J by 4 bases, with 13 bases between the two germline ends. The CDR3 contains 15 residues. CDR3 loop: CASSLVAGAITEAFF. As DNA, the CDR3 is TGCGCCAGCAGCTTGGTAGCAGGGGCGATCACTGAAGCTTTCTTT.

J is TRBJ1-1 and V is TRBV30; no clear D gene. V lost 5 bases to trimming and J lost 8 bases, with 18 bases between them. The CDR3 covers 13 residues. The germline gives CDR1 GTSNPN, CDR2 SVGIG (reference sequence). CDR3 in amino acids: CAWDTTLGGEAFF. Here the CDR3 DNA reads TGTGCCTGGGATACCACCTTAGGAGGGGAAGCTTTCTTT.

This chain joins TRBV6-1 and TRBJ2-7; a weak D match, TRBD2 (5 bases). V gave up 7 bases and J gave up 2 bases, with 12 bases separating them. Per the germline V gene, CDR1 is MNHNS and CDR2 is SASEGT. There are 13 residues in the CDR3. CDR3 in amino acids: CASTPAGPYEQYF. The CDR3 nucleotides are TGTGCCAGCACCCCCGCGGGTCCCTACGAGCAGTACTTC.

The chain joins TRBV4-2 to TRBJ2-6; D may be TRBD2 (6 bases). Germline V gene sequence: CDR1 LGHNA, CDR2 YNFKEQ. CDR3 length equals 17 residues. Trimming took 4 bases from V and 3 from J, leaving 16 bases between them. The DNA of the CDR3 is TGTGCCAGCAGCCCCTCGGGAGAGGGGTTTGGGGCCAACGTCCTGACTTTC. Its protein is CASSPSGEGFGANVLTF.

The CDR3 protein is CAWSAGGETQYF. CDR3 bases: TGTGCCTGGAGTGCAGGGGGCGAGACCCAGTACTTC. The V call is TRBV30, the J call TRBJ2-5; 8 nucleotides line up with TRBD1. CDR3 length equals 12 residues. With 1 base clipped from V and 5 bases from J, the junction kept 0 bases outside the gene matches. Germline lookup yields CDR1 GTSNPN and CDR2 SVGIG (reference sequence).

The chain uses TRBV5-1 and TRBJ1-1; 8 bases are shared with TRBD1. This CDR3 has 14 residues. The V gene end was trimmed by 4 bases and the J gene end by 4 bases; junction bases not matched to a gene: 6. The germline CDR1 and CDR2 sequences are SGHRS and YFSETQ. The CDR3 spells CASSGGQAGTEAFF. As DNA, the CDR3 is TGCGCCAGCAGCGGGGGACAGGCCGGCACTGAAGCTTTCTTT.

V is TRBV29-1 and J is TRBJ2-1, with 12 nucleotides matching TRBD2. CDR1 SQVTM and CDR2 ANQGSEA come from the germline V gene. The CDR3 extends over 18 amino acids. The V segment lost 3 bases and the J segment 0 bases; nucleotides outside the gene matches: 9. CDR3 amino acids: CSVETSGRKGSSYNEQFF. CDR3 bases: TGCAGCGTTGAGACTAGCGGGAGAAAGGGGAGCTCCTACAATGAGCAGTTCTTC.

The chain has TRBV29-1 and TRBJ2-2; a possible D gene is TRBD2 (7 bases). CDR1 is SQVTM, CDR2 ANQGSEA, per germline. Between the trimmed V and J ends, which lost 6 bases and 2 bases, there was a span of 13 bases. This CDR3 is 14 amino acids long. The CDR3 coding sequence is TGCAGCGTCACTAGGGGGGGTAACACCGGGGAGCTGTTTTTT. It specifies CSVTRGGNTGELFF.

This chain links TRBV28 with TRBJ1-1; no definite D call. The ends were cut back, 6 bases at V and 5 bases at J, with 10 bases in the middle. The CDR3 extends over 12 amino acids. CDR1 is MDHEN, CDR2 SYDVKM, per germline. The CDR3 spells CASSITLTEAFF. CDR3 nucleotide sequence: TGTGCCAGCAGCATCACATTGACTGAAGCTTTCTTT.

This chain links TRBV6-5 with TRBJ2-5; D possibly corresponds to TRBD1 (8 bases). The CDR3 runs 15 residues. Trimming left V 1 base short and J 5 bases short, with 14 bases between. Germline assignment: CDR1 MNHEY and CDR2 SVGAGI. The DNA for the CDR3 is TGTGCCAGCAGTTACTACGGACAGGGAGGGGAGACCCAGTACTTC. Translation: CASSYYGQGGETQYF.

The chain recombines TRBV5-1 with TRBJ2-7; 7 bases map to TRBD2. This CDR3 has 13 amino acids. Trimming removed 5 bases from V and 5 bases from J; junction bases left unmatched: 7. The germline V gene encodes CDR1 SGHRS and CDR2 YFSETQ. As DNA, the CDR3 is TGCGCCAGCAGGAGGGGAGGGGCTGACGAGCAGTACTTC. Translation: CASRRGGADEQYF.

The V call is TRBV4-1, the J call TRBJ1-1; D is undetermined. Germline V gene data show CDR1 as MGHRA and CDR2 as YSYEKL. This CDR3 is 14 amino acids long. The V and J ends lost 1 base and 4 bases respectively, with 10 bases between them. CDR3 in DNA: TGCGCCAGCAGCCAAGGAATAGGGAGCACTGAAGCTTTCTTT. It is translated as CASSQGIGSTEAFF.

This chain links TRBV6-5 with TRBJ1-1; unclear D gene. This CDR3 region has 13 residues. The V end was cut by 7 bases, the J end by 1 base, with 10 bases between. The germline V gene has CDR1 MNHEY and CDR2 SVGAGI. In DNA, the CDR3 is TGTGCCAGCACCCCAGGCTGGAACACTGAAGCTTTCTTT. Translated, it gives CASTPGWNTEAFF.

CDR3 nucleotides: TGTGCCAGCAGTTCGGGGTTTGGGTCGAAAGGGACCGGGGAGCTGTTTTTT. Translated: CASSSGFGSKGTGELFF. The chain couples TRBV28 to TRBJ2-2, with D possibly being TRBD2 (5 bases). CDR3 length: 17 residues. Germline assignment: CDR1 MDHEN and CDR2 SYDVKM. Between the trimmed V and J ends, which lost 4 bases and 5 bases, there was a span of 20 bases.

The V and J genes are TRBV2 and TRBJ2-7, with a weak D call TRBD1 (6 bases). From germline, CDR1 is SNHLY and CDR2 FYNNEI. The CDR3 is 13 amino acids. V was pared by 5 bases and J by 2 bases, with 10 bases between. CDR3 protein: CASSRTETYEQYF. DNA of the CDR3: TGTGCCAGCAGTCGGACAGAGACCTACGAGCAGTACTTC. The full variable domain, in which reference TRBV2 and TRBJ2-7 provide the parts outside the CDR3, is EPEVTQTPSHQVTQMGQEVILRCVPISNHLYFYWYRQILGQKVEFLVSFYNNEISEKSEIFDDQFSVERPDGSNFTLKIRSTKLEDSAMYFCASSRTETYEQYFGPGTRLTVT.

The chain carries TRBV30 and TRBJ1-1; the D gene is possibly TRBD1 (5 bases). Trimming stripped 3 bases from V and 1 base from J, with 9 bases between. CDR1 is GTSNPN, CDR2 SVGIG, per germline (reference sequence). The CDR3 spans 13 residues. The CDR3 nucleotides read TGTGCCTGGAGGCCGACAGCGAACACTGAAGCTTTCTTT. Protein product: CAWRPTANTEAFF.

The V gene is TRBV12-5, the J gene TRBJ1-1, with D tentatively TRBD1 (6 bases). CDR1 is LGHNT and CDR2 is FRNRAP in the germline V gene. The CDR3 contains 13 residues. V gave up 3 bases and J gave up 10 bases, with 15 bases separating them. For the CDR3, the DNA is TGTGCTAGTGGTTTACAACAGGGAAAGGCAGCTTTCTTT. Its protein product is CASGLQQGKAAFF.

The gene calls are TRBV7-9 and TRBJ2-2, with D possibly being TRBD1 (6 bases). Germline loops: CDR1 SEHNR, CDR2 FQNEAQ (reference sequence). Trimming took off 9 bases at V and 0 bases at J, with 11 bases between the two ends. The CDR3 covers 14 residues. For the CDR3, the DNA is TGTGCCAGTATTACAGGGTCGAACACCGGGGAGCTGTTTTTT. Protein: CASITGSNTGELFF.

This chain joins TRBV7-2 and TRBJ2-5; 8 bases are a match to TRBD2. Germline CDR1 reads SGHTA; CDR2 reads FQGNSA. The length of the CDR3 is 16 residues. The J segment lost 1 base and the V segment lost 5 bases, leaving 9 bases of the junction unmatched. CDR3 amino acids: CASSPKAGGLQETQYF. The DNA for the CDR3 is TGTGCCAGCAGCCCAAAGGCGGGGGGCCTCCAAGAGACCCAGTACTTC. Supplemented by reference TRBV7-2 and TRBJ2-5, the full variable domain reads GAGVSQSPSNKVTEKGKDVELRCDPISGHTALYWYRQSLGQGLEFLIYFQGNSAPDKSGLPSDRFSAERTGGSVSTLTIQRTQQEDSAVYLCASSPKAGGLQETQYFGPGTRLLVL.

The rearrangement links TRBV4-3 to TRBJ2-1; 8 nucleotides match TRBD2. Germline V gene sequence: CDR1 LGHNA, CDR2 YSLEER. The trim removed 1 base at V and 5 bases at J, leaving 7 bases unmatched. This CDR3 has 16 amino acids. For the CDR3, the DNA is TGCGCCAGCAGCCAAGCGGGTAGCGGGAACGACAATGAGCAGTTCTTC. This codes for CASSQAGSGNDNEQFF.

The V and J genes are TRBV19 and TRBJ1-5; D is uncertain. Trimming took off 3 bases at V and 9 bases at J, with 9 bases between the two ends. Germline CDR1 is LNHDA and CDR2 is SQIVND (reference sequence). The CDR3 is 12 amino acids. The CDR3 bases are TGTGCCAGTAGTATCTTAGGAGGGCCCCAGCATTTT. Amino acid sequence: CASSILGGPQHF. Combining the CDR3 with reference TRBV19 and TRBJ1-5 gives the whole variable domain DGGITQSPKYLFRKEGQNVTLSCEQNLNHDAMYWYRQDPGQGLRLIYYSQIVNDFQKGDIAEGYSVSREKKESFPLTVTSAQKNPTAFYLCASSILGGPQHFGDGTRLSIL.